Reported below is one TCR beta chain. The CDR3 spans 15 residues. V shed 7 bases, J shed 3 bases, and the junction held 12 bases outside the gene matches. Germline CDR1 reads SQVTM; CDR2 reads ANQGSEA. The sample belongs to a study of HIV-infected children after antiretroviral therapy interruption. For the study at large: Continuous-treatment children had median age about 8 years, interruption under 10 years.

Noted treatment: PENTA 11 planned treatment interruption arm or continuous ART arm. At least 24 weeks of at least three-drug ART, in children 2 to 15 years. RNA-based 3' RACE libraries used unique molecular identifiers. TCRdb recomputed calls from the 3' RACE reads with MiXCR, one row per CDR3 protein. The table lists tens of thousands of distinct CDR3 sequences, around 4.7% of them singletons. The receptor comes from a pool of human donors with HIV. The chain couples TRBV29-1 to TRBJ1-1; 9 nucleotides agree with TRBD1. The source material was CD45RA+ CD4+ T cells from PBMCs, pooled from several time points, sampled from a donor given antiretroviral therapy, either interrupted or continuous. Subset reported: naive CD4+ CD45RA+ CD45RO- T cells. The CDR3 bases are TGCAGCGGCATAGCCGGGACAGGGCATTACACTGAAGCTTTCTTT. This sequence encodes CSGIAGTGHYTEAFF.